Listed here is a single TCR beta chain. This entry comes from a study of blood T cell repertoires in COVID-19. Study-level background: From the United States, Italy and Spain came samples of acute and convalescent COVID-19. T cells, B-cell-depleted T cells, or PBMCs provided the cDNA or gDNA that served as material.

Produced via immunoSEQ multiplex PCR; TCRdb's table is partial and in-frame only. Among under 150,000 clones listed, around 89% were seen once. CDR1 and CDR2 from the germline V gene are KGHSH and LQKENI. The CDR3 contains 13 residues. Trimming cost V 8 bases and J 6 bases; bases outside gene matches: 9. This receptor was obtained from a woman aged 60-75 years with active COVID-19. Specimen: peripheral blood. The J gene is TRBJ2-7, the V gene TRBV18; 8 nucleotides match TRBD2. CDR3 in amino acids: CASTPSGSAEQYF. As DNA, the CDR3 is TGTGCCAGCACCCCAAGCGGGAGTGCCGAGCAGTACTTC.